The source of this T cell receptor beta chain is a study of kidney transplant recipient with SARS-CoV-2 infection. V lost 5 bases, J lost 4 bases, and 23 bases lay in between. This CDR3 is 17 amino acids long. Germline V gene data show CDR1 as LNHNV and CDR2 as YYDKDF (reference sequence). TCRdb reanalysed the reads using MiXCR and keeps one entry per CDR3 protein. Found here are 200,000 to 300,000 distinct CDR3 sequences, about 28% of them singletons; the top ten hold around 7.8%. The sample holds many counts of this clonotype. This chain links TRBV15 with TRBJ1-2; the D is unclear. The clonotype was recovered from a male patient younger than 45 who had COVID-19 and was a kidney transplant recipient. Some T cells could come from the graft donor. This specimen was a blood sample, taken at baseline and between days 110 and 120 from a kidney transplant recipient. The DNA for the CDR3 is TGTGCCACCAGCCGCAGCCCAAGGTGTGGAAAGACCTATGGCTACACCTTC. This gives the protein CATSRSPRCGKTYGYTF.